This T cell receptor beta chain was captured by sequencing in a study of breast tumors, draining lymph nodes, adjacent tissues. Whole-study results and caveats: Compared with basal-like, luminal-like tumors shared significantly more repertoire with nontumor tissue.

In TCRdb, the multiplex PCR reads were re-called with MiXCR into one record per CDR3 protein. The sample includes about 130,000 distinct CDR3 sequences, about 20% of them seen just once. CDR1 is LNHDA and CDR2 is SQIVND in the germline V gene (reference sequence). The CDR3 sequence is 15 residues long. Of note for this clonotype: Its antigen remains unknown. Given a much more abundant clone one base away, this may be a read error.

Axillary draining lymph nodes of breast cancer patients supplied the node samples. Sequences were obtained from axillary lymph node tissue. The gene calls are TRBV19 and TRBJ2-1, with TRBD2 matching over 9 bases. This TCR was sampled from a female donor with breast cancer. Some clones in this sample may be carry-over from other donors' samples. CDR3 sequence (DNA): TGTGCCAGTAGTAACCTAGCGGGAATCGAAAATGTGCAGTTCTTC. Residues: CASSNLAGIENVQFF. Complete variable domain (other parts from reference TRBV19 and TRBJ2-1): DGGITQSPKYLFRKEGQNVTLSCEQNLNHDAMYWYRQDPGQGLRLIYYSQIVNDFQKGDIAEGYSVSREKKESFPLTVTSAQKNPTAFYLCASSNLAGIENVQFFGPGTRLTVL.